The 26 T cell receptor beta chains below were found in one sample sequenced in a study of blood T cell repertoires in COVID-19. TCRdb's copy holds only in-frame clones and misses some; the assay was immunoSEQ multiplex PCR. This sample has 50,000 or so clones; roughly 86% occur once, and the top ten carry 2% to 2.5%. Source material: peripheral blood. Receptors originate from a woman in her sixties or seventies with acute or convalescent COVID-19.

The rearrangement joins TRBV19 to TRBJ2-4; 11 bases agree with TRBD1. The CDR3 consists of 19 residues. Germline V lookup: CDR1 LNHDA, CDR2 SQIVND (reference sequence). With 3 bases clipped from V and 6 bases from J, the junction kept 16 bases outside the gene matches. CDR3 region: CASSILLRRTGGIGNIQYF. The CDR3 DNA is TGTGCCAGTAGTATTCTCCTTAGGAGGACAGGGGGCATTGGAAACATTCAGTACTTC.

The V gene is TRBV2, the J gene TRBJ1-1; D might be TRBD1 (6 bases). This CDR3 spans 13 amino acids. V was shortened by 7 bases and J by 5 bases, with 14 bases between the two germline ends. Germline CDR1 is SNHLY and CDR2 is FYNNEI. In DNA form, the CDR3 reads TGTGCCAGCAACACGAACAGGGTGACTGAAGCTTTCTTT. It is translated as CASNTNRVTEAFF.

The chain joins TRBV3-1 (or the pseudogene TRBV3-2) to TRBJ1-1; no firm D call. The CDR3 is made up of 13 amino acids. The V end lost 1 base, the J end lost 4 bases, and 7 bases lay between the germline ends. Germline V CDR1 and CDR2: LGHDT, YNNKEL (reference sequence). The DNA of the CDR3 is TGTGCCAGCAGCCAAGGTACGGGCACTGAAGCTTTCTTT. Its translation is CASSQGTGTEAFF.

The rearrangement uses TRBV27 and TRBJ2-4, with TRBD1 identical over 9 bases. CDR3 size: 20 residues. The trim removed 6 bases at V and 3 bases at J, leaving 21 bases unmatched. CDR1 MNHEY and CDR2 SMNVEV come from the germline V gene (reference sequence). CDR3 amino acids: CASSSKLGTGIGKVKNIQYF. The DNA for the CDR3 is TGTGCCAGCAGCTCTAAATTGGGGACAGGGATAGGGAAAGTCAAAAACATTCAGTACTTC.

CDR3 DNA: TGCGCCAGCAGCTTGGTGCGTAACGCCTACAATGAGCAGTTCTTC. This codes for CASSLVRNAYNEQFF. The chain has TRBV5-1 and TRBJ2-1; D not certain. The CDR3 runs 15 residues. V lost 0 bases and J 2 bases, leaving 9 bases between the germline ends. Germline values: CDR1 SGHRS, CDR2 YFSETQ.

The chain combines TRBV3-1 (or the pseudogene TRBV3-2) with TRBJ1-2; TRBD1 might be the D (5 bases). This CDR3 region has 13 residues. V shed 6 bases and J shed 4 bases, with 12 bases lying between them. The germline CDR1 and CDR2 sequences are LGHDT and YNNKEL (reference sequence). CDR3 residues: CASRIGAGYGYTF. The CDR3 DNA is TGTGCCAGCAGAATAGGGGCCGGCTATGGCTACACCTTC.

The V call is TRBV19, the J call TRBJ1-5, with D possibly TRBD1 on 6 matching bases. V shed 2 bases and J shed 5 bases, with 13 bases lying between them. Per germline, CDR1 LNHDA and CDR2 SQIVND (reference sequence). This CDR3 has 15 residues. The CDR3 protein is CASSIMRTDYQPQHF. DNA of the CDR3: TGTGCCAGTAGTATAATGCGGACAGACTATCAGCCCCAGCATTTT.

The rearrangement uses TRBV10-3 and TRBJ1-2; possibly TRBD1 for D (5 bases). The CDR3 contains 14 residues. Trimming took off 7 bases at V and 3 bases at J, with 15 bases between the two ends. Per the germline V gene, CDR1 is ENHRY and CDR2 is SYGVKD. The CDR3 is CAIMGGGEDYGYTF. CDR3 nucleotides: TGTGCCATCATGGGGGGGGGTGAGGACTATGGCTACACCTTC.

This clone was picked up a small number of times. This chain joins TRBV30 and TRBJ1-2; D possibly corresponds to TRBD1 (5 bases). Trimming took off 2 bases at V and 2 bases at J, with 9 bases between the two ends. CDR1 and CDR2 (germline): GTSNPN, SVGIG (reference sequence). The CDR3 consists of 13 residues. The CDR3 reads CAWSLGGNYGYTF. The CDR3 nucleotides read TGTGCCTGGAGTTTGGGGGGGAACTATGGCTACACCTTC.

This rearrangement joins TRBV30 to TRBJ1-5; TRBD1 is a possible D gene (5 bases). This CDR3 has 17 residues. Trimming shortened V by 3 bases and J by 2 bases, and 20 bases separated the two germline ends. Germline lookup yields CDR1 GTSNPN and CDR2 SVGIG (reference sequence). The CDR3 DNA reads as TGTGCCTGGAGCGCCAACCGGGTGCGGGGCGGCAATCAGCCCCAGCATTTT. This encodes CAWSANRVRGGNQPQHF.

This clone has only a few counts. The rearrangement joins TRBV16 to TRBJ1-3, with 10 bases aligning to TRBD1. The CDR3 has 16 residues. CDR1 is KGHSY and CDR2 is FQNENV in the germline V gene. J lost 4 bases, V lost 4 bases, and 7 bases had no gene match. The CDR3 region has the DNA TGTGCCAGCAGCCCAGACAGGGGGCGATTCGGAAACACCATATATTTT. Translating it yields CASSPDRGRFGNTIYF.

The rearrangement uses TRBV5-1 and TRBJ2-1; D is possibly TRBD2 (5 bases). Trimming left V 4 bases short and J 2 bases short, with 10 bases between. Germline V gives CDR1 SGHRS, CDR2 YFSETQ. The CDR3 is 14 amino acids. In DNA form, the CDR3 reads TGCGCCAGCAGCCTAGCTAGCCCCTACAATGAGCAGTTCTTC. It translates to CASSLASPYNEQFF.

About this clone itself: The same CDR3 is also encoded by other DNA sequences in this sample. The V gene is TRBV3-1 (or the pseudogene TRBV3-2), the J gene TRBJ1-1; D may be TRBD1 (6 bases). Germline CDR1 and CDR2: LGHDT and YNNKEL (reference sequence). V was clipped by 5 bases and J by 8 bases, with 9 bases between them. The CDR3 loop spans 11 amino acids. The CDR3 protein is CASSSDREAFF. In DNA, the CDR3 is TGTGCCAGCAGCTCGGACAGAGAAGCTTTCTTT.

The rearrangement uses TRBV13 and TRBJ2-5, with TRBD1 matching 7 bases. This CDR3 region has 15 residues. CDR1 is PRHDT, CDR2 FYEKMQ, per germline (reference sequence). Trimming took 0 bases from V and 2 from J; bases not matched to a gene: 3. The chain's CDR3 is CASSLGDRRQETQYF. The DNA for the CDR3 is TGTGCCAGCAGCTTAGGGGACAGGCGGCAAGAGACCCAGTACTTC. The full variable domain, completed using reference TRBV13 and TRBJ2-5, is AAGVIQSPRHLIKEKRETATLKCYPIPRHDTVYWYQQGPGQDPQFLISFYEKMQSDKGSIPDRFSAQQFSDYHSELNMSSLELGDSALYFCASSLGDRRQETQYFGPGTRLLVL.

J is TRBJ1-1 and V is TRBV29-1; TRBD1 aligns across 7 bases. The CDR3 spans 10 residues. Per the germline V gene, CDR1 is SQVTM and CDR2 is ANQGSEA. V lost 4 bases, J lost 7 bases, and 0 bases stayed unmatched. The CDR3 region has the DNA TGCAGCGTTGGACAGGGTGAAGCTTTCTTT. It specifies CSVGQGEAFF.

The chain has TRBV21-1 and TRBJ2-5; the D segment call TRBD2 is taken from the table without a DNA check. TRBV21-1 corresponds to a pseudogene. The CDR3 covers 18 residues. The CDR3 coding sequence is TGTGCCAGCAGCAAAGGGTATTACAAGCGGAGAAGCCAAGAGACCCAGTACTTC. Encoded protein: CASSKGYYKRRSQETQYF.

The rearrangement links TRBV5-1 to TRBJ2-2; TRBD2 might be the D (6 bases). Between the trimmed V and J ends, which lost 2 bases and 1 base, there was a span of 9 bases. CDR3 length: 15 amino acids. Germline loops: CDR1 SGHRS, CDR2 YFSETQ. The DNA for the CDR3 is TGCGCCAGCAGCTTTTCGCGGGGGAACACCGGGGAGCTGTTTTTT. Encoded protein: CASSFSRGNTGELFF.

This clone was observed a few times. The chain is built from TRBV14 and TRBJ2-3; the D gene is possibly TRBD2 (5 bases). The V end lost 2 bases, the J end lost 14 bases, and 17 bases lay between the germline ends. The CDR3 has 13 residues. Germline-derived CDR1 and CDR2 are SGHDN and FVKESK. CDR3 loop: CASSQNILVSRYF. The CDR3 coding sequence is TGTGCCAGCAGCCAAAATATACTAGTGAGTCGGTATTTT.

The chain carries TRBV5-5 and TRBJ1-1; D not certain. Trimming took 4 bases from V and 0 from J, leaving 16 bases between them. The CDR3 spans 16 residues. Germline V gene data show CDR1 as SGHKS and CDR2 as YYEKEE (reference sequence). CDR3 residues: CASSPYGHNMNTEAFF. In DNA form, the CDR3 reads TGTGCCAGCAGCCCGTATGGCCATAACATGAACACTGAAGCTTTCTTT.

Only one count was recorded for this clone. CDR3 coding DNA: TGTGCCAGCAGCTCGGGTCAGGGAAACCAAGAGACCCAGTACTTC. Its translation: CASSSGQGNQETQYF. This chain connects TRBV5-4 to TRBJ2-5, with a possible D match to TRBD1 (5 bases). V gave up 3 bases and J gave up 0 bases, with 12 bases separating them. Looked up from germline, CDR1 is SGHNT and CDR2 is YYREEE (reference sequence). The CDR3 runs 15 residues.

This chain uses TRBV30 with TRBJ1-1; D unclear. V lost 2 bases and J lost 6, with 10 bases in between. Germline V gives CDR1 GTSNPN, CDR2 SVGIG (reference sequence). The CDR3 runs 12 residues. CDR3 sequence (DNA): TGTGCCTGGAGTCGGACTCCGTCTGAAGCTTTCTTT. Translated, it gives CAWSRTPSEAFF.

The gene calls are TRBV6-5 and TRBJ1-1; the D is unclear. This CDR3 has 11 residues. Trimming pared 5 bases from V and 8 bases from J, leaving 9 bases between. Germline loops: CDR1 MNHEY, CDR2 SVGAGI. The CDR3 loop reads CASSNNREAFF. For the CDR3, the DNA is TGTGCCAGCAGTAACAACAGAGAAGCTTTCTTT.

The chain is built from TRBV5-1 and TRBJ1-5, with TRBD1 identical over 7 bases. Germline V gives CDR1 SGHRS, CDR2 YFSETQ. This CDR3 comprises 14 residues. V gave up 4 bases and J gave up 5 bases; unmatched junction bases: 6. DNA of the CDR3: TGCGCCAGCAGCCAGGGGGTGAGGGATCAGCCCCAGCATTTT. Amino acids: CASSQGVRDQPQHF.

This clone was picked up one time. V and J are TRBV6-5 and TRBJ1-5; D unclear. CDR1 MNHEY and CDR2 SVGAGI come from the germline V gene. V lost 6 bases to trimming and J lost 0 bases, with 12 bases between them. CDR3 length: 15 amino acids. This chain's CDR3 is CASRALVNSNQPQHF. In DNA, the CDR3 is TGTGCCAGCAGGGCCCTAGTCAATAGCAATCAGCCCCAGCATTTT.

This clone was detected only once. CDR3: CASSLAGSEEGYTF. CDR3 bases: TGTGCCAGCAGCTTGGCCGGGAGTGAAGAAGGCTACACCTTC. V usage is TRBV5-6 and J usage is TRBJ1-2, with D unresolved. Trimming took 0 bases from V and 8 from J, leaving 14 bases between them. The CDR3 consists of 14 residues. CDR1 is SGHDT, CDR2 YYEEEE, per germline. Drawing the rest from reference TRBV5-6 and TRBJ1-2, the complete variable domain is DAGVTQSPTHLIKTRGQQVTLRCSPKSGHDTVSWYQQALGQGPQFIFQYYEEEERQRGNFPDRFSGHQFPNYSSELNVNALLLGDSALYLCASSLAGSEEGYTFGSGTRLTVV.

This clone has only one observation. The V gene is TRBV3-1 (or the pseudogene TRBV3-2), the J gene TRBJ2-3; 12 nucleotides agree with TRBD2. From germline, CDR1 is LGHDT and CDR2 YNNKEL (reference sequence). The CDR3 spans 14 residues. Trimming cost V 3 bases and J 6 bases; bases outside gene matches: 1. CDR3 in amino acids: CASSHLAGGDTQYF. CDR3 DNA sequence: TGTGCCAGCAGCCACCTAGCGGGAGGGGATACGCAGTATTTT.